These 19 T cell receptor beta chains originate from one sample sequenced in a study of T cells in Graves' hyperthyroidism and ophthalmopathy. It was RNA transcripts that yielded the amplified TCR beta CDR3 regions. The study used the HTBI primer set for a first-round RT-PCR of the TCR CDR3. TCRdb passed the multiplex PCR reads through MiXCR, listing each CDR3 protein once. This table has approximately 220,000 distinct CDR3 sequences, around 16% appearing once. The sequenced sample consisted of blood. Source of these receptors: a man aged 35-49 years with Graves' hyperthyroidism.

This clonotype was counted ten times or more. The chain combines TRBV7-2 with TRBJ1-5, with a possible D match to TRBD1 (6 bases). This CDR3 has 17 residues. V lost 0 bases and J 0 bases, leaving 12 bases between the germline ends. The germline CDR1 and CDR2 sequences are SGHTA and FQGNSA. CDR3 region: CASSLALQGYSNQPQHF. The CDR3 DNA reads TGTGCCAGCAGCTTAGCCTTACAGGGATATAGCAATCAGCCCCAGCATTTT. Full variable domain (remainder filled in from reference TRBV7-2 and TRBJ1-5): GAGVSQSPSNKVTEKGKDVELRCDPISGHTALYWYRQSLGQGLEFLIYFQGNSAPDKSGLPSDRFSAERTGGSVSTLTIQRTQQEDSAVYLCASSLALQGYSNQPQHFGDGTRLSIL.

The CDR3, as DNA: TGTGCCAGCTCACCATTGAAGGGTTCGAACACCGGGGAGCTGTTTTTT. Its protein product is CASSPLKGSNTGELFF. The chain carries TRBV18 and TRBJ2-2; D is unresolved. This CDR3 has 16 residues. Germline CDR1 KGHSH, CDR2 LQKENI. V gave up 2 bases and J gave up 0 bases, with 10 bases separating them.

In its sample, this clonotype was seen a few times. The CDR3: CASSPRRDSQETQYF. For the CDR3, the DNA is TGTGCCAGCTCACCACGTCGGGACAGCCAAGAGACCCAGTACTTC. V gene TRBV18 combines with J gene TRBJ2-5; TRBD1 aligns across 7 bases. CDR1 and CDR2 (germline): KGHSH, LQKENI. V trimming: 1 base; J trimming: 1 base; junction bases outside the gene matches: 3. This CDR3 has 15 amino acids.

This clonotype was detected only a few times. With a much larger clone just one base away, this may be a read error. This chain uses TRBV18 with TRBJ2-5; D uncertain. The CDR3 loop spans 11 amino acids. Germline V gives CDR1 KGHSH, CDR2 LQKENI. The CDR3 DNA sequence: TGTGCCAGCCCACCAAGCACAGAAAAGTACTTC. Its translation is CASPPSTEKYF.

This clonotype was seen repeatedly, ten times or more. CDR3: CSARTGLAGEAEQFF. The CDR3 bases are TGCAGTGCTAGGACGGGACTAGCGGGAGAGGCAGAGCAGTTCTTC. V and J are TRBV20-1 and TRBJ2-1; 14 bases are shared with TRBD2. V lost 3 bases to trimming and J lost 10 bases; unmatched junction nucleotides: 8. CDR3 length: 15 amino acids. Germline V gene data show CDR1 as DFQATT and CDR2 as SNEGSKA (reference sequence).

In this sample, this clonotype turned up many times. The chain joins TRBV6-1 to TRBJ2-5; D gene ambiguous. Trimming removed 3 bases from V and 1 base from J, with 6 bases in between. This CDR3 is built from 13 residues. Per the germline V gene, CDR1 is MNHNS and CDR2 is SASEGT. The CDR3 DNA follows: TGTGCCAGCAGTGATGCCAGCCAAGAGACCCAGTACTTC. Its protein is CASSDASQETQYF.

This clonotype showed up just a few times. The rearrangement links TRBV5-1 to TRBJ1-2, with TRBD1 matching over 8 bases. The CDR3 consists of 14 residues. Unmatched junction bases numbered 9, after V lost 4 bases and J lost 7 bases. In germline, CDR1 is SGHRS, CDR2 YFSETQ. The CDR3 DNA follows: TGCGCCAGCAGCAGGCAGACAGGGGAAGCTGGCTACACCTTC. Translation: CASSRQTGEAGYTF.

Many counts were recorded for this clonotype. The chain employs TRBV5-1 and TRBJ1-1; D is possibly TRBD1 (5 bases). This CDR3 has 15 residues. The germline gives CDR1 SGHRS, CDR2 YFSETQ. V lost 0 bases and J lost 0, with 9 bases in between. This chain's CDR3 is CASSLDTGLNTEAFF. In nucleotides, the CDR3 is TGCGCCAGCAGCTTGGATACAGGACTGAACACTGAAGCTTTCTTT.

This clonotype was counted at least ten times. This sequence joins TRBV28 and TRBJ2-2; D call uncertain. Per germline, CDR1 MDHEN and CDR2 SYDVKM. V was trimmed by 11 bases and J by 1 base, leaving 14 bases between them. The CDR3 spans 14 residues. DNA for the CDR3: TGTGCCGGCGCCTACATCCTGAACACCGGGGAGCTGTTTTTT. This codes for CAGAYILNTGELFF. The full variable domain, in which reference TRBV28 and TRBJ2-2 provide the parts outside the CDR3, is DVKVTQSSRYLVKRTGEKVFLECVQDMDHENMFWYRQDPGLGLRLIYFSYDVKMKEKGDIPEGYSVSREKKERFSLILESASTNQTSMYLCAGAYILNTGELFFGEGSRLTVL.

This clonotype has a handful of counts. This chain connects TRBV28 to TRBJ1-1; D is unclear. Germline loops: CDR1 MDHEN, CDR2 SYDVKM. The CDR3 totals 16 residues. Between the trimmed V and J ends, which lost 7 bases and 0 bases, there was a span of 18 bases. CDR3 region: CASTPLGGDLNTEAFF. CDR3 nucleotide sequence: TGTGCCAGCACCCCATTGGGAGGAGACTTGAACACTGAAGCTTTCTTT. The whole variable domain, remainder taken from reference TRBV28 and TRBJ1-1, is DVKVTQSSRYLVKRTGEKVFLECVQDMDHENMFWYRQDPGLGLRLIYFSYDVKMKEKGDIPEGYSVSREKKERFSLILESASTNQTSMYLCASTPLGGDLNTEAFFGQGTRLTVV.

This clonotype was detected ten times or more. This sequence joins TRBV9 and TRBJ2-7; TRBD1 matches 9 bases. V lost 1 base, J lost 7 bases, and 9 bases stayed unmatched. This CDR3 has 15 amino acids. The germline CDR1 and CDR2 sequences are SGDLS and YYNGEE. The CDR3 reads CASSVYPGTGKEQYF. The CDR3 coding sequence is TGTGCCAGCAGCGTATATCCCGGGACAGGGAAGGAGCAGTACTTC.

This clonotype has just one count. It may be a read error: a sequence one base away is much more abundant. The chain carries TRBV7-8 and TRBJ2-1; 8 bases fit TRBD2. The germline V gene has CDR1 SGHVS and CDR2 FQNEAQ. The CDR3 covers 14 residues. J was trimmed by 2 bases and V by 5 bases; bases with no gene match: 2. CDR3 nucleotide sequence: TGTGCCAGCAGCCGGACTAGCACCTACAATGAGCAGTTCTTC. Translating gives CASSRTSTYNEQFF.

This clonotype was seen ten or more times. This chain links TRBV7-2 with TRBJ1-6; D possibly corresponds to TRBD1 (6 bases). Germline CDR1 reads SGHTA; CDR2 reads FQGNSA. V was shortened by 4 bases and J by 4 bases, with 11 bases between the two germline ends. The CDR3 covers 15 residues. The CDR3 DNA reads TGTGCCAGCAGCTCTCAGGGGTGGTATAATTCACCCCTCCACTTT. This sequence encodes CASSSQGWYNSPLHF.

The rearrangement joins TRBV7-9 to TRBJ2-7; 7 bases are a match to TRBD1. With V trimmed by 8 bases and J by 4 bases, 14 bases remained unmatched. The CDR3 consists of 15 residues. CDR1 and CDR2 from the germline V gene are SEHNR and FQNEAQ (reference sequence). The CDR3 region has the DNA TGTGCCAGCCGCAAGCTTGAGGGGGCCCCTTACGAGCAGTACTTC. Protein: CASRKLEGAPYEQYF.

This chain connects TRBV20-1 to TRBJ1-6, with D perhaps TRBD1 (6 bases). In germline, CDR1 is DFQATT, CDR2 SNEGSKA (reference sequence). The CDR3 covers 15 residues. Trimming cost V 2 bases and J 10 bases, with 18 bases left between them. The CDR3 DNA is TGCAGTGCTAGAAACCTCCGGGACACATGGTCACCCCTCCACTTT. Amino acids: CSARNLRDTWSPLHF.

Only a few counts were recorded for this clonotype. The CDR3 loop is CSASRDSINQPQHF. CDR3 in DNA: TGCAGTGCGTCCCGGGACAGTATTAATCAGCCCCAGCATTTT. The genes are TRBV20-1 and TRBJ1-5; 7 nucleotides align to TRBD1. CDR3 length equals 14 residues. Germline V gene data show CDR1 as DFQATT and CDR2 as SNEGSKA (reference sequence). The V and J ends lost 6 bases and 4 bases, in that order; junction bases with no gene match: 9.

The V and J genes are TRBV24-1 and TRBJ2-1; 8 bases map to TRBD2. Germline lookup yields CDR1 KGHDR and CDR2 SFDVKD. The CDR3 consists of 15 residues. V was pared by 2 bases and J by 9 bases, with 8 bases of the junction left unmatched. The CDR3 region is CATSDYQSGGGEQFF. CDR3 nucleotide sequence: TGTGCCACCAGTGATTACCAATCGGGGGGGGGTGAGCAGTTCTTC.

The table lists this clonotype with many counts. The V gene is TRBV5-1, the J gene TRBJ2-2; 7 bases line up with TRBD2. Germline V gene data show CDR1 as SGHRS and CDR2 as YFSETQ. The junction had 10 bases not matched to a gene; V was cut back by 7 bases and J by 7 bases. The CDR3 length is 14 residues. The CDR3 spells CASAASAGNGELFF. CDR3 sequence (DNA): TGCGCCAGCGCTGCCTCAGCGGGGAACGGGGAGCTGTTTTTT.

This clonotype was seen at least ten times. This chain's CDR3 is CASSLGTGKGTDTQYF. CDR3 in DNA: TGTGCCAGCAGCTTAGGGACAGGGAAGGGCACAGATACGCAGTATTTT. The gene calls are TRBV11-1 and TRBJ2-3; 8 positions agree with TRBD1. The CDR3 has 16 residues. Germline V gene lookup returns CDR1 SGHAT and CDR2 FQDESV (reference sequence). Trimming took 1 base from V and 1 from J; bases not matched to a gene: 4.